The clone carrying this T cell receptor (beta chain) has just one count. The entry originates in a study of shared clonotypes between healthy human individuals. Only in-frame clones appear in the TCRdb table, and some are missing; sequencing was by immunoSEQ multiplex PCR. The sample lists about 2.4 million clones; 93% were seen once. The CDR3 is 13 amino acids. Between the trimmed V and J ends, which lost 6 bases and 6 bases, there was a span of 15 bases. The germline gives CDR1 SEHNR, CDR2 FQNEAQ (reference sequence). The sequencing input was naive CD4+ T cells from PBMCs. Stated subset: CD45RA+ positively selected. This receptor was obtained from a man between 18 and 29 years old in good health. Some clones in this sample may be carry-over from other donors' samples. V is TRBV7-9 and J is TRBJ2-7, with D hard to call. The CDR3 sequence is CASSRTTGLEQYF. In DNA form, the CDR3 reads TGTGCCAGCAGTCGCACGACGGGCCTCGAGCAGTACTTC.